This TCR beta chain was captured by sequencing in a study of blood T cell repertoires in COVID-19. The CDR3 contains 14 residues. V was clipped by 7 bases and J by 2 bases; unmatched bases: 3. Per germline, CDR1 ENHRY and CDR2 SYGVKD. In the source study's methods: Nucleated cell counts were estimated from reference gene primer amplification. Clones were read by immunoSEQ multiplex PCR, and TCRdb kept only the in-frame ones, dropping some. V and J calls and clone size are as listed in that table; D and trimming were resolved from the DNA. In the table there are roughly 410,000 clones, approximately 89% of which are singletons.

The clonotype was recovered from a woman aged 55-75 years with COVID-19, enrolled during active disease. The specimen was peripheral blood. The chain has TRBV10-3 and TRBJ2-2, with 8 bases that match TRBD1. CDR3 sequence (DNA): TGTGCCATCACGACAGGGGCTAACACCGGGGAGCTGTTTTTT. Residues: CAITTGANTGELFF.